The 18 T cell receptor beta chains in this list originate from one sample, sequenced in a study of shared clonotypes between healthy human individuals. Assay used: immunoSEQ multiplex PCR; TCRdb lists only in-frame clones, some missing. The data hold approximately 2.3 million clones, with roughly 93% observed a single time. The sample taken for sequencing was naive CD4+ T cells from PBMCs. Subset meaning: CD45RA+ positively selected. Receptor source: a man aged 18 to 30 in good health. Some clones in this sample may be carry-over from other donors' samples.

The CDR3 region is CAISELTSGSVEQFF. The CDR3 DNA reads as TGTGCCATCAGTGAACTTACTAGCGGGAGTGTTGAGCAGTTCTTC. This chain connects TRBV10-3 to TRBJ2-1; TRBD2 agrees at 11 bases. This CDR3 is built from 15 residues. The J segment lost 9 bases and the V segment lost 3 bases, leaving 7 bases of the junction unmatched. Germline V gene lookup returns CDR1 ENHRY and CDR2 SYGVKD.

The CDR3 nucleotides are TGTGCCAGCAGCTTAAGGCCGCAGGAGAAGTATGGCTACACCTTC. Translated, it gives CASSLRPQEKYGYTF. The V and J genes are TRBV7-2 and TRBJ1-2, with unresolved D. The CDR3 is 15 residues long. V dropped 2 bases and J dropped 5 bases, with 15 bases sitting between them. The germline CDR1 and CDR2 sequences are SGHTA and FQGNSA.

This rearrangement joins TRBV10-3 to TRBJ1-1; D ambiguous. Germline-derived CDR1 and CDR2 are ENHRY and SYGVKD. The germline V and J ends were trimmed by 7 bases and 0 bases, with 12 bases remaining between them. The CDR3 is 14 residues long. The CDR3 DNA is TGTGCCATCAAGGTCGGGCCGTTGAACACTGAAGCTTTCTTT. Translation gives CAIKVGPLNTEAFF.

This rearrangement joins TRBV4-1 to TRBJ2-3; the match to TRBD1 covers 9 bases. J gave up 6 bases and V 1 base, and 8 bases lay outside the gene matches. Germline V CDR1 and CDR2: MGHRA, YSYEKL. The CDR3 has 16 residues. CDR3 in amino acids: CASSQGTGAMLDTQYF. The CDR3 DNA reads TGCGCCAGCAGCCAAGGGACAGGGGCTATGCTGGATACGCAGTATTTT.

With regard to this clone: The same CDR3 also results from other DNA sequences found in this sample. The chain couples TRBV19 to TRBJ2-5; D call uncertain. V dropped 1 base and J dropped 0 bases, with 3 bases sitting between them. The CDR3 contains 13 residues. The germline V gene encodes CDR1 LNHDA and CDR2 SQIVND (reference sequence). DNA of the CDR3: TGTGCCAGTAGTATAGTGCACCAAGAGACCCAGTACTTC. Translating it yields CASSIVHQETQYF. Combining the CDR3 with reference TRBV19 and TRBJ2-5 gives the whole variable domain DGGITQSPKYLFRKEGQNVTLSCEQNLNHDAMYWYRQDPGQGLRLIYYSQIVNDFQKGDIAEGYSVSREKKESFPLTVTSAQKNPTAFYLCASSIVHQETQYFGPGTRLLVL.

The V and J genes are TRBV9 and TRBJ2-7; no definite D call. CDR3 length equals 17 residues. Germline values: CDR1 SGDLS, CDR2 YYNGEE. The V end was cut by 0 bases, the J end by 0 bases, with 16 bases between. CDR3 loop: CASSVAPAGATSYEQYF. The CDR3 region has the DNA TGTGCCAGCAGCGTAGCCCCAGCAGGAGCGACCTCCTACGAGCAGTACTTC. The whole variable domain, filled in from reference TRBV9 and TRBJ2-7, reads DSGVTQTPKHLITATGQRVTLRCSPRSGDLSVYWYQQSLDQGLQFLIQYYNGEERAKGNILERFSAQQFPDLHSELNLSSLELGDSALYFCASSVAPAGATSYEQYFGPGTRLTVT.

The gene calls are TRBV2 and TRBJ2-7, with a weak D call TRBD2 (5 bases). The CDR3 consists of 16 residues. In germline, CDR1 is SNHLY, CDR2 FYNNEI. Deletions cut 0 bases from V and 0 bases from J, with 12 bases between. In DNA, the CDR3 is TGTGCCAGCAGTGAAGCGCTTCTAGCCGGCTCCTACGAGCAGTACTTC. This gives the protein CASSEALLAGSYEQYF.

The chain uses TRBV28 and TRBJ1-2; the D gene is possibly TRBD1 (5 bases). V lost 5 bases and J lost 4, with 17 bases in between. The CDR3 has 15 amino acids. The germline V gene encodes CDR1 MDHEN and CDR2 SYDVKM. CDR3 amino acids: CASSTAGTGVYGYTF. CDR3 coding DNA: TGTGCCAGCAGTACCGCCGGGACGGGCGTCTATGGCTACACCTTC.

This clone appeared a single time. The chain couples TRBV10-3 to TRBJ1-5; D is unclear. Trimming shortened V by 2 bases and J by 5 bases, and 4 bases separated the two germline ends. The CDR3 extends over 12 amino acids. Germline values: CDR1 ENHRY, CDR2 SYGVKD. As DNA, the CDR3 is TGTGCCATCAGTGAGGGTGATCAGCCCCAGCATTTT. Amino acid sequence: CAISEGDQPQHF.

This chain joins TRBV5-4 and TRBJ2-1; 13 bases are a match to TRBD2. The CDR3 sequence is 18 residues long. The germline CDR1 and CDR2 sequences are SGHNT and YYREEE (reference sequence). V trimming: 0 bases; J trimming: 8 bases; junction bases outside the gene matches: 11. CDR3 nucleotide sequence: TGTGCCAGCAGCTTGGCGGGGGGACTAGCGGGATCGGGCTATGAGCAGTTCTTC. Amino acids: CASSLAGGLAGSGYEQFF.

The gene calls are TRBV5-8 and TRBJ2-3; 11 bases align to TRBD2. Germline V gives CDR1 SGHTS, CDR2 YDEGEE. With V trimmed by 4 bases and J by 0 bases, 4 bases remained unmatched. The CDR3 contains 16 residues. CDR3 amino acids: CASSLGLAASTDTQYF. The CDR3 DNA sequence: TGTGCCAGCAGCCTGGGACTAGCGGCTAGCACAGATACGCAGTATTTT.

This clone was counted once. The gene calls are TRBV25-1 and TRBJ1-1, with a tentative D call TRBD1 (6 bases). CDR1 is MGHDK, CDR2 SYGVNS, per germline. Trimming took off 7 bases at V and 1 base at J, with 19 bases between the two ends. The CDR3 contains 16 residues. The CDR3 DNA is TGTGCCAGCACTGCTTGGGCGGGGGCGGCGAACACTGAAGCTTTCTTT. It translates to CASTAWAGAANTEAFF.

V usage is TRBV25-1 and J usage is TRBJ2-5; D is undetermined. The ends were cut back, 4 bases at V and 2 bases at J, with 23 bases in the middle. The CDR3 extends over 18 amino acids. Germline assignment: CDR1 MGHDK and CDR2 SYGVNS. CDR3 nucleotides: TGTGCCAGCAGTGCCTACGCTCGAGGAACAGTTTTTCAAGAGACCCAGTACTTC. It specifies CASSAYARGTVFQETQYF.

The CDR3 DNA reads TGTGCCTGGAGTCCGGACCCCGACGAGCAGTACTTC. Protein sequence: CAWSPDPDEQYF. The rearrangement joins TRBV30 to TRBJ2-7; D gene unclear. Trimming shortened V by 2 bases and J by 5 bases, and 10 bases separated the two germline ends. There are 12 residues in the CDR3. Germline V gene lookup returns CDR1 GTSNPN and CDR2 SVGIG (reference sequence).

With respect to this clone: This CDR3 is also generated by other DNA sequences in the sample. This rearrangement joins TRBV19 to TRBJ1-2; D not certain. Germline assignment: CDR1 LNHDA and CDR2 SQIVND (reference sequence). V lost 3 bases to trimming and J lost 2 bases, with 10 bases between them. The CDR3 covers 14 residues. CDR3 sequence: CASSIVAGNYGYTF. The CDR3 DNA is TGTGCCAGTAGTATCGTCGCGGGAAACTATGGCTACACCTTC.

This rearrangement joins TRBV28 to TRBJ1-2, with TRBD1 as a possible D gene (5 bases). The V and J ends lost 8 bases and 8 bases respectively, with 21 bases between them. This CDR3 region has 14 residues. The germline V gene encodes CDR1 MDHEN and CDR2 SYDVKM. CDR3 nucleotide sequence: TGTGCCAGCCCCTCTCCCCTAGGGGCGGGAGGCTACACCTTC. Translation gives CASPSPLGAGGYTF.

The chain employs TRBV7-3 and TRBJ2-1; no reliable D call. Germline CDR1 is SGHTA and CDR2 is FQGTGA. The V gene lost 6 bases and the J gene lost 3 bases, with 15 bases spanning the gap. The CDR3 length is 15 residues. In DNA form, the CDR3 reads TGTGCCAGCAGTCCAATAGGGCTGCACTACAATGAGCAGTTCTTC. Translating gives CASSPIGLHYNEQFF.

The count of this clone is one. This chain links TRBV9 with TRBJ1-1, with D possibly TRBD1 on 5 matching bases. The CDR3 spans 14 residues. Germline lookup yields CDR1 SGDLS and CDR2 YYNGEE. V was shortened by 0 bases and J by 4 bases, with 10 bases between the two germline ends. The CDR3 DNA follows: TGTGCCAGCAGCGTAGCAGGGTTGAGCACTGAAGCTTTCTTT. It specifies CASSVAGLSTEAFF.